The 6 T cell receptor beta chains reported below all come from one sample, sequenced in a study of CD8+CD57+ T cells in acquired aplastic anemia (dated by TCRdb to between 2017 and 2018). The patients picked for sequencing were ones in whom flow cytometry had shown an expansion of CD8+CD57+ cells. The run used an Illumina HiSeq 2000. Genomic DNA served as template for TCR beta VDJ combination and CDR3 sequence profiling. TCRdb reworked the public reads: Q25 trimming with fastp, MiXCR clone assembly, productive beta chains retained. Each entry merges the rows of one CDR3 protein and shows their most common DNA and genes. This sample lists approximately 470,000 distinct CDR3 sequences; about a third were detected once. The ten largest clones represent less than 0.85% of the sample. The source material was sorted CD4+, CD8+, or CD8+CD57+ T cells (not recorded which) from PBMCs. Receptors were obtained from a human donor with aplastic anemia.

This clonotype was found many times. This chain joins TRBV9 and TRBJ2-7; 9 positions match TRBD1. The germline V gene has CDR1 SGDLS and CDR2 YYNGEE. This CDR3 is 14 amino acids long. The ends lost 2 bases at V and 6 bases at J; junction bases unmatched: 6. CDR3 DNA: TGTGCCAGCAGCGTGGAGACAGGGGGGCTCGAGCAGTACTTC. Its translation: CASSVETGGLEQYF. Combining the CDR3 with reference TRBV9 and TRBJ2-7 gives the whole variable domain DSGVTQTPKHLITATGQRVTLRCSPRSGDLSVYWYQQSLDQGLQFLIQYYNGEERAKGNILERFSAQQFPDLHSELNLSSLELGDSALYFCASSVETGGLEQYFGPGTRLTVT.

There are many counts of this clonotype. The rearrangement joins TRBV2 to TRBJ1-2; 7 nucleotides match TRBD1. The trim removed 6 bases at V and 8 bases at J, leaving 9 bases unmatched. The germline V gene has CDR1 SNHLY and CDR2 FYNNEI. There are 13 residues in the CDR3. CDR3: CASRVETGTGYTF. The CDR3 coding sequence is TGTGCCAGCAGGGTCGAGACAGGGACAGGCTACACCTTC.

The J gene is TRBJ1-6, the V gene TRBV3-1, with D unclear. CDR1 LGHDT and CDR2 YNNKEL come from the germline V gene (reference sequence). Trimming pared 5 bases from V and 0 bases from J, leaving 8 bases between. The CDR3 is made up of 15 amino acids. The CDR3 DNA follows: TGTGCCAGCAGCGACCTGGACTCCTATAATTCACCCCTCCACTTT. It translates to CASSDLDSYNSPLHF. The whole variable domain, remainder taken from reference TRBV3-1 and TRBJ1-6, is DTAVSQTPKYLVTQMGNDKSIKCEQNLGHDTMYWYKQDSKKFLKIMFSYNNKELIINETVPNRFSPKSPDKAHLNLHINSLELGDSAVYFCASSDLDSYNSPLHFGNGTRLTVT.

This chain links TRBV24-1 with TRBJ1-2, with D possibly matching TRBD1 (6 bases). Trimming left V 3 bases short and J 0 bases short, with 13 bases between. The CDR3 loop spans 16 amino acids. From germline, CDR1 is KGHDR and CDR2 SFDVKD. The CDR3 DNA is TGTGCCACCAGTGATCCAGGGGCGCGAGCTAACTATGGCTACACCTTC. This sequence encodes CATSDPGARANYGYTF.

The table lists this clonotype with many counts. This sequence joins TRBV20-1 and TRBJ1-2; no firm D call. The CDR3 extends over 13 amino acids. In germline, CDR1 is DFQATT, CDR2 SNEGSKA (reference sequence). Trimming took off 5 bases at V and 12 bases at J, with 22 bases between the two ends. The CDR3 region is CSALWDQYPMDTF. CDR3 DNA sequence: TGCAGTGCTCTGTGGGATCAATATCCTATGGACACCTTC.

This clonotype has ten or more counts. CDR3 residues: CASSQTNEQYF. The DNA for the CDR3 is TGTGCCAGCAGCCAGACCAACGAGCAGTACTTC. The chain links TRBV11-2 to TRBJ2-7; no firm D call. Trimming pared 5 bases from V and 5 bases from J, leaving 7 bases between. The V gene's germline CDR1 is SGHAT and CDR2 FQNNGV. The CDR3 loop spans 11 amino acids.